This TCR beta chain is from a study of blood T cell repertoires in COVID-19. Germline V gene data show CDR1 as LNHNV and CDR2 as YYDKDF (reference sequence). V lost 0 bases to trimming and J lost 1 base, with 13 bases between them. This CDR3 is 17 amino acids long. The protocol was immunoSEQ multiplex PCR, while the TCRdb copy is restricted to in-frame clones and leaves out a portion. The sample includes around 220,000 clones, roughly 80% of them seen just once. Sequencing was done on a sample of peripheral blood. V and J are TRBV15 and TRBJ2-4; perhaps TRBD2 as D (6 bases). This TCR derives from a human donor in a cohort sampled during active COVID-19. The CDR3: CATSRDATGVAKNIQYF. In nucleotides, the CDR3 is TGTGCCACCAGCAGAGATGCTACGGGAGTGGCCAAAAACATTCAGTACTTC.